The 28 T cell receptor beta chains below all came from one sample that was sequenced in a study of shared clonotypes between healthy human individuals. Sequencing used immunoSEQ multiplex PCR; TCRdb keeps in-frame clones, though not all of them. The sample shows 90,000 to 150,000 clones, about 70% of them seen only once. The specimen was memory CD8+ T cells sorted from blood. The subset denotes: CD45RO+ cells pooled with CCR7-negative TemRA cells. Receptors originate from a woman aged 30 to 39 in good health.

This clone has just a few counts. The V gene is TRBV4-2, the J gene TRBJ2-7; TRBD2 agrees at 10 bases. Trimming removed 0 bases from V and 4 bases from J; junction bases left unmatched: 9. This CDR3 comprises 17 residues. CDR1 LGHNA and CDR2 YNFKEQ come from the germline V gene. CDR3 loop: CASSQEDSGLAVYEQYF. For the CDR3, the DNA is TGTGCCAGCAGCCAAGAGGACTCTGGACTAGCGGTTTACGAGCAGTACTTC.

This clone has a count of ten or more. This chain connects TRBV28 to TRBJ2-1; no definite D call. The CDR3 has 15 residues. From germline, CDR1 is MDHEN and CDR2 SYDVKM. V lost 2 bases and J lost 8, with 16 bases in between. The CDR3 reads CASSLRTTGIHEQFF. The CDR3 DNA reads TGTGCCAGCAGTTTACGAACCACCGGTATCCATGAGCAGTTCTTC.

The rearrangement links TRBV18 to TRBJ2-4; D gene uncertain. The CDR3 is 16 amino acids. V lost 3 bases to trimming and J lost 0 bases, with 12 bases between them. The germline gives CDR1 KGHSH, CDR2 LQKENI. The CDR3 region has the DNA TGTGCCAGCTCACCCCTCTCGTCCCTAGCCAAAAACATTCAGTACTTC. As protein: CASSPLSSLAKNIQYF.

The CDR3 region is CASSLEWGGGGYTF. The CDR3 DNA is TGTGCCAGCAGCTTGGAATGGGGAGGCGGGGGCTACACCTTC. This chain joins TRBV5-6 and TRBJ1-2; D is undetermined. V was shortened by 0 bases and J by 8 bases, with 14 bases between the two germline ends. The CDR3 spans 14 residues. CDR1 SGHDT and CDR2 YYEEEE come from the germline V gene.

This chain links TRBV9 with TRBJ1-1, with D unresolved. Germline assignment: CDR1 SGDLS and CDR2 YYNGEE. V gave up 0 bases and J gave up 1 base, with 4 bases separating them. The CDR3 runs to 13 residues. The DNA for the CDR3 is TGTGCCAGCAGCGTAGACGGGAACACTGAAGCTTTCTTT. It specifies CASSVDGNTEAFF.

In this sample, this clone turned up once. The chain links TRBV6-1 to TRBJ2-3, with a weak D call TRBD1 (5 bases). The CDR3 is 14 residues long. V was pared by 6 bases and J by 2 bases, with 12 bases between. In germline, CDR1 is MNHNS, CDR2 SASEGT. Here the CDR3 reads CASRKTAHTDTQYF. The CDR3 region has the DNA TGTGCCAGCAGGAAGACAGCACACACAGATACGCAGTATTTT.

The chain joins TRBV7-8 to TRBJ1-1; D is ambiguous. The germline V and J ends were trimmed by 6 bases and 1 base, with 12 bases remaining between them. This CDR3 has 14 amino acids. Germline CDR1 is SGHVS and CDR2 is FQNEAQ. CDR3 nucleotides: TGTGCCAGCAGTTACTCGCTGGAGAACACTGAAGCTTTCTTT. Its protein product is CASSYSLENTEAFF.

In its sample, this clone was seen a few times. The gene calls are TRBV19 and TRBJ2-7, with D possibly called TRBD1 or TRBD2 (5 bases each). CDR3 length equals 14 residues. Germline CDR1 LNHDA, CDR2 SQIVND (reference sequence). With 1 base removed from V and 2 bases from J, the gap between germline ends came to 9 bases. The CDR3 is CASSIGPGPYEQYF. The CDR3 DNA follows: TGTGCCAGTAGTATAGGTCCGGGGCCCTACGAGCAGTACTTC.

The rearrangement joins TRBV7-2 to TRBJ2-3; TRBD2 aligns across 13 bases. The CDR3 is made up of 16 amino acids. The junction had 6 bases not matched to a gene; V was cut back by 6 bases and J by 3 bases. Germline V gene lookup returns CDR1 SGHTA and CDR2 FQGNSA. For the CDR3, the DNA is TGTGCCAGCAGATCTCTACTAGCGGGAGGGACAGATACGCAGTATTTT. Translation gives CASRSLLAGGTDTQYF.

The CDR3 region is CASSSQTDTEAFF. Here the CDR3 DNA reads TGTGCCAGCAGCTCCCAGACAGACACTGAAGCTTTCTTT. The chain joins TRBV7-2 to TRBJ1-1; D possibly corresponds to TRBD1 (5 bases). The CDR3 length is 13 residues. Germline CDR1 reads SGHTA; CDR2 reads FQGNSA. Trimming cost V 4 bases and J 3 bases, with 9 bases left between them.

This chain joins TRBV4-1 and TRBJ1-2; D unclear. In germline, CDR1 is MGHRA, CDR2 YSYEKL. This CDR3 is built from 14 residues. Deletions cut 0 bases from V and 4 bases from J, with 9 bases between. CDR3 nucleotides: TGCGCCAGCAGCCAAGATCCCGGGGTCTATGGCTACACCTTC. It encodes CASSQDPGVYGYTF.

There are a few counts of this clone. The rearrangement uses TRBV7-9 and TRBJ2-7; perhaps D is TRBD1 or TRBD2 (5 bases each). Trimming took 5 bases from V and 4 from J, leaving 18 bases between them. The germline V gene encodes CDR1 SEHNR and CDR2 FQNEAQ (reference sequence). This CDR3 comprises 15 residues. The CDR3 sequence is CASSPAIRGPYEQYF. In DNA, the CDR3 is TGTGCCAGCAGCCCCGCAATTAGGGGACCTTACGAGCAGTACTTC.

The chain has TRBV25-1 and TRBJ2-1, with a possible D match to TRBD2 (5 bases). Germline V gene sequence: CDR1 MGHDK, CDR2 SYGVNS. The CDR3 contains 12 residues. The V gene lost 7 bases and the J gene lost 9 bases, with 13 bases spanning the gap. CDR3: CASTVGSGEQFF. Written as DNA, the CDR3 is TGTGCCAGCACCGTGGGGAGCGGTGAGCAGTTCTTC.

V and J are TRBV4-1 and TRBJ2-5; 9 bases are a match to TRBD2. J lost 2 bases, V lost 1 base, and 2 bases had no gene match. Germline V gives CDR1 MGHRA, CDR2 YSYEKL. The CDR3 runs 15 residues. CDR3 nucleotide sequence: TGCGCCAGCAGCCAAGTAGCGGGGGAACAAGAGACCCAGTACTTC. This sequence encodes CASSQVAGEQETQYF.

This clone was recorded a few times. CDR3 region: CASSQIDLGLAAYEQYF. The CDR3 bases are TGCGCCAGCAGCCAAATAGACTTGGGACTAGCAGCCTACGAGCAGTACTTC. The V call is TRBV4-1, the J call TRBJ2-7, with 9 bases identical to TRBD2. With 2 bases clipped from V and 2 bases from J, the junction kept 10 bases outside the gene matches. This CDR3 spans 17 amino acids. The germline gives CDR1 MGHRA, CDR2 YSYEKL.

The V call is TRBV6-1, the J call TRBJ2-7; D unclear. The V and J ends lost 0 bases and 4 bases respectively, with 22 bases between them. This CDR3 has 18 residues. Germline CDR1 and CDR2: MNHNS and SASEGT. The CDR3 protein is CASSEAYSDHGPAYEQYF. CDR3 DNA sequence: TGTGCCAGCAGTGAAGCCTATTCCGACCACGGCCCGGCTTACGAGCAGTACTTC.

This chain uses TRBV9 with TRBJ2-7, with 9 bases matching TRBD2. Trimming cost V 0 bases and J 5 bases; bases outside gene matches: 12. This CDR3 is 17 amino acids long. The V gene's germline CDR1 is SGDLS and CDR2 YYNGEE. CDR3 DNA: TGTGCCAGCAGCGTAGGAGCGGGAGGAGATGTGTCCGACGAGCAGTACTTC. Protein product: CASSVGAGGDVSDEQYF.

Notes on this clone: At the DNA level, this CDR3 is encoded by other sequences in the same sample as well. The chain has TRBV6-4 and TRBJ1-5, with D unresolved. The length of the CDR3 is 13 residues. The germline V gene encodes CDR1 MRHNA and CDR2 SNTAGT. Trimming took off 2 bases at V and 4 bases at J, with 6 bases between the two ends. This chain's CDR3 is CASSDGSNQPQHF. The DNA for the CDR3 is TGTGCCAGCAGTGACGGATCAAATCAGCCCCAGCATTTT.

This clone is medium-sized. This chain joins TRBV6-1 and TRBJ2-2, with 7 bases lining up with TRBD1. Germline V gives CDR1 MNHNS, CDR2 SASEGT. The CDR3 totals 15 residues. V gave up 3 bases and J gave up 3 bases; unmatched junction bases: 4. For the CDR3, the DNA is TGTGCCAGCAGTGATGGCACAGGGGACACCGGGGAGCTGTTTTTT. Translating gives CASSDGTGDTGELFF.

This clone was counted between two and nine times. The chain joins TRBV19 to TRBJ1-2; no clear D. Trimming stripped 8 bases from V and 3 bases from J, with 13 bases between. This CDR3 has 13 residues. Germline lookup yields CDR1 LNHDA and CDR2 SQIVND (reference sequence). The CDR3 sequence: CASRLSVYYGYTF. CDR3 bases: TGTGCCAGTCGCCTGTCGGTCTACTATGGCTACACCTTC.

This clone was seen a few times. The chain has TRBV6-6 and TRBJ1-1, with D possibly being TRBD1 (6 bases). The CDR3 contains 15 residues. Germline CDR1 is MNHNY and CDR2 is SVGAGI (reference sequence). The V end lost 2 bases, the J end lost 8 bases, and 18 bases lay between the germline ends. This chain's CDR3 is CASSYPTGTGSEAFF. CDR3 DNA sequence: TGTGCCAGCAGTTACCCGACAGGAACTGGGTCCGAAGCTTTCTTT.

This clone was counted a few times. The identical CDR3 is also encoded by other nucleotide sequences in the sample. The chain combines TRBV28 with TRBJ2-7, with D tentatively TRBD2 (5 bases). Germline CDR1 MDHEN, CDR2 SYDVKM. The CDR3 runs to 13 residues. The ends were cut back, 3 bases at V and 1 base at J, with 7 bases in the middle. This CDR3 reads CASSLGGSYEQYF. For the CDR3, the DNA is TGTGCCAGCAGTTTGGGCGGGTCCTACGAGCAGTACTTC.

The chain recombines TRBV27 with TRBJ2-1, with 7 bases identical to TRBD2. Germline trimming cut 3 bases from V and 4 bases from J; bases unmatched to any gene: 0. This CDR3 is built from 13 residues. Germline V lookup: CDR1 MNHEY, CDR2 SMNVEV (reference sequence). CDR3 nucleotide sequence: TGTGCCAGCAGTTTCGGGAGGTACAATGAGCAGTTCTTC. Translating it yields CASSFGRYNEQFF.

This clone appeared a few times. The V gene is TRBV27, the J gene TRBJ2-2, with D unclear. Germline V gene lookup returns CDR1 MNHEY and CDR2 SMNVEV (reference sequence). The CDR3 runs 13 residues. Trimming left V 5 bases short and J 3 bases short, with 7 bases between. The CDR3 nucleotides are TGTGCCAGCAGTACCGGACACACCGGGGAGCTGTTTTTT. This encodes CASSTGHTGELFF.

This clone is labeled as medium-sized. This chain uses TRBV6-4 with TRBJ2-3; 9 bases agree with TRBD2. Germline V gives CDR1 MRHNA, CDR2 SNTAGT. This CDR3 region has 14 residues. J was trimmed by 2 bases and V by 4 bases; bases with no gene match: 1. The chain's CDR3 is CASSGTSATDTQYF. The CDR3 nucleotides are TGTGCCAGCAGTGGGACTAGCGCCACAGATACGCAGTATTTT.

The rearrangement links TRBV7-2 to TRBJ1-5, with D hard to call. Trimming left V 1 base short and J 0 bases short, with 4 bases between. The V gene's germline CDR1 is SGHTA and CDR2 FQGNSA. The CDR3 runs to 14 residues. The DNA for the CDR3 is TGTGCCAGCAGCTTAGTATATAGCAATCAGCCCCAGCATTTT. It is translated as CASSLVYSNQPQHF. Based on the CDR3 plus reference TRBV7-2 and TRBJ1-5, the full variable domain is GAGVSQSPSNKVTEKGKDVELRCDPISGHTALYWYRQSLGQGLEFLIYFQGNSAPDKSGLPSDRFSAERTGGSVSTLTIQRTQQEDSAVYLCASSLVYSNQPQHFGDGTRLSIL.

The chain joins TRBV5-1 to TRBJ1-4; D possibly corresponds to TRBD1 (5 bases). The length of the CDR3 is 14 residues. Trimming took 3 bases from V and 5 from J, leaving 11 bases between them. The germline V gene encodes CDR1 SGHRS and CDR2 YFSETQ. The CDR3 here is CASSSGLENEKLFF. CDR3 DNA: TGCGCCAGCAGCTCGGGACTTGAAAATGAAAAACTGTTTTTT. Filled out from reference TRBV5-1 and TRBJ1-4, the complete variable domain reads KAGVTQTPRYLIKTRGQQVTLSCSPISGHRSVSWYQQTPGQGLQFLFEYFSETQRNKGNFPGRFSGRQFSNSRSEMNVSTLELGDSALYLCASSSGLENEKLFFGSGTQLSVL.

This chain joins TRBV14 and TRBJ1-2; D unclear. The V end was cut by 5 bases, the J end by 3 bases, with 10 bases between. The CDR3 sequence is 13 residues long. Germline V gene data show CDR1 as SGHDN and CDR2 as FVKESK. CDR3 in DNA: TGTGCCAGCAGCGAGTTGCGTGACTATGGCTACACCTTC. As protein: CASSELRDYGYTF.